The rows below give T cell receptor beta chains drawn from one sample of a study of shared T cell receptors in the human thymus. This table comes from immunoSEQ multiplex PCR, and its TCRdb copy is limited to in-frame clones, with some not included. Altogether hundreds of thousands of clones are present, around 93% being singletons, with the ten largest covering about 0.02%. The sequenced sample consisted of thymocytes. All receptors derive from a human donor. Each CDR3 is given with its conserved first and last residue. D genes are given only for firm matches. Some rows mark clone size as missing; the rest say once, few, many or name a class of expanded clone.

d_call	clone_size	j_call	v_call	cdr3_length	cdr3_nt	cdr3_aa
.	.	TRBJ1-2	TRBV15	17	TGTGCCACCAGCACCGATTTCGGGGGGGGCGCGTGCTATGGCTACACCTTC	CATSTDFGGGACYGYTF
.	.	TRBJ2-7	TRBV12-5	16	TGTGCTAGTGGACCGAAATCCGGACAGCTTATCTACGAGCAGTACTTC	CASGPKSGQLIYEQYF
TRBD1	.	TRBJ2-2	TRBV27	20	TGTGCCAGCAGTTTAAGGGGGCAGGGGGTGAAACCGGAATACGGCGGGGAGCTGTTTTTT	CASSLRGQGVKPEYGGELFF
.	once	TRBJ1-5	TRBV25-1	14	TGTGCCAGCAGTGAGGGGACGGCTAATCAGCCCCAGCATTTT	CASSEGTANQPQHF
TRBD2	.	TRBJ2-7	TRBV7-8	15	TGTGCCAGCAGCTTACCGTCTGGTGTAGCGGGCGAGCAGTACTTC	CASSLPSGVAGEQYF
TRBD1	.	TRBJ2-7	TRBV7-2	17	TGTGCCAGCAGCTCCCGGGACAGGGACAAAGGCCCCTACGAGCAGTACTTC	CASSSRDRDKGPYEQYF
.	.	TRBJ2-7	TRBV5-1	12	TGCGCCAGCAGCTGGGACCATTACGAGCAGTACTTC	CASSWDHYEQYF
.	.	TRBJ2-3	TRBV7-5	17	TGTGCCAGAAGCAACTACTCAGTTTACCTTACGACAGATACGCAGTATTTT	CARSNYSVYLTTDTQYF
.	.	TRBJ2-3	TRBV19	16	TGTGCCAGTAGTATTGACCTACCGGGACACACAGATACGCAGTATTTT	CASSIDLPGHTDTQYF
TRBD1	.	TRBJ1-5	TRBV18	15	TGTGCCAGCTCACCACTCGCAGGGGGCGATCAGCCCCAGCATTTT	CASSPLAGGDQPQHF
TRBD2	.	TRBJ2-5	TRBV4-3	17	TGCGCCAGCAGCCAAGGTGCTAGCCCTAGCGGAAAAGAGACCCAGTACTTC	CASSQGASPSGKETQYF
.	.	TRBJ2-3	TRBV5-1	14	TGCGCCAGCAGCTTGTTCCAGAGCACAGATACGCAGTATTTT	CASSLFQSTDTQYF
.	.	TRBJ2-2	TRBV7-9	15	TGTGCCAGCAGCTTAACAGGGAGGTACACCGGGGAGCTGTTTTTT	CASSLTGRYTGELFF
TRBD2	.	TRBJ2-3	TRBV29-1	16	TGCAGCGTTCCGGGACTAGCGGGAGGAGGCACAGATACGCAGTATTTT	CSVPGLAGGGTDTQYF
.	.	TRBJ2-7	TRBV10-3	15	TGTGCCATCAGTGAGTCGACAGCTAAGCGCTACGAGCAGTACTTC	CAISESTAKRYEQYF
TRBD2	.	TRBJ2-1	TRBV27	18	TGTGCCAGCAGCACAGGACTAGTAAGGCTCCGCTCCTACAATGAGCAGTTCTTC	CASSTGLVRLRSYNEQFF
TRBD2	.	TRBJ2-2	TRBV7-2	15	TGTGCCAGCAGCGCTCATGGGGGGGATACCGGGGAGCTGTTTTTT	CASSAHGGDTGELFF
.	.	TRBJ1-1	TRBV13	15	TGTGCCAGCAGCTCCCCCCCCACTTCTAACACTGAAGCTTTCTTT	CASSSPPTSNTEAFF
TRBD2	.	TRBJ2-3	TRBV5-4	15	TGTGCCAGCAGCCCGCCGGGACTACTTACAGATACGCAGTATTTT	CASSPPGLLTDTQYF
.	.	TRBJ2-1	TRBV11-2	14	TGTGCCAGCAGCTTAGGCGGCTCCTACAATGAGCAGTTCTTC	CASSLGGSYNEQFF
.	.	TRBJ2-3	TRBV7-2	17	TGTGCCAGCAGCTTAGTGGCCAGGACTCATGGGGCAGATACGCAGTATTTT	CASSLVARTHGADTQYF
.	once	TRBJ2-1	TRBV19	17	TGTGCCAGTGGCCTAGACGATTCTTTTACCTCCTACAATGAGCAGTTCTTC	CASGLDDSFTSYNEQFF
TRBD1	once	TRBJ2-7	TRBV7-9	15	TGTGCCAGCAGCCCGAGCGGGACAGGGTTTTACGAGCAGTACTTC	CASSPSGTGFYEQYF